This TCR beta chain was captured by sequencing in a study of T cells after yellow fever vaccination (dated by TCRdb to the late 2010s). With regard to the full study: The SMART-Seq v4 Ultra Low Input RNA kit was used to prepare libraries from fractions with low cell numbers. To track T-cell clones before and after primary and booster YFV17D yellow fever vaccination, bulk TCR alpha and beta repertoires were sequenced longitudinally. The cohort comprised two healthy male donors, one aged 18 to 30 and one aged 30 to 40 years. Blood was collected at multiple timepoints before and after primary and secondary immunization, and bulk PBMC replicates and cell subsets were isolated. General findings and caveats noted by the study authors: A small share of clonotypes occurred in both CD4 and CD8 compartments, likely arising from convergent recombination. Because abundant contaminating clonotypes from the bulk population could be contained in FACS-sorted repertoires, computational filtering was required. After the booster, most clones that had expanded after primary vaccination were detected again (around 97% of CD4 and about 88% of CD8), suggesting broad maintenance of memory. Because the study included only a couple of donors, the extent to which the findings can be generalized is limited. The secondary T-cell response was weaker than the primary response but faster, peaking on day 5 instead of day 15.

The cysteine opens and the phenylalanine closes a CDR3 of 13 amino acids. Only the CDR3 DNA is retained, 39 bases long and in frame from the first base. Germline trimming amounts to 6 bases on V and 5 bases on J, with 4 as the count of junction bases outside the gene matches. Comment on this clonotype: No antigen is known for it. The sample holds no much larger clone one base away, and base qualities are not on file.

The instrument was an Illumina NovaSeq 6000. TCR cDNA was synthesized by 5'RACE template switching, through which a universal primer site and unique molecular identifiers were introduced. Priming of cDNA synthesis was performed from both the TCR alpha and TCR beta constant segments. Library amplification involved two PCR steps, and the second step added sample barcodes and sequencing adapters. Libraries were sequenced on Illumina HiSeq 2500 (2x100 bp) or NovaSeq (2x150 bp). The paper's processing steps were these. MIGEC handled demultiplexing of reads and collapsing into UMI consensus sequences, while MiXCR performed V(D)J alignment. Vaccine-responding clonotypes were defined with edgeR using replicate PBMC samples, requiring FDR below 0.01 and a log2 fold change above 5 up to day 15. Each bulk clonotype was labeled CD4 or CD8 based on which sequenced repertoire, CD4 or CD8, contained the clonotype at higher abundance. Starting from the raw public reads, TCRdb applied fastp trimming at Q25, assembled clones with MiXCR and retained in-frame beta chains. CDR3 protein sequences are deduplicated, and each keeps its most common genes and DNA. None of the V and J calls come from the authors' own analysis; TCRdb made them. Here the sample has 400,000 or so distinct CDR3 sequences; roughly a sixth occur a single time. Roughly a sixth of the sample is in the top ten clones.

This specimen's treatment or condition label, interpreted: live attenuated yellow fever vaccine strain. Two biological replicates of bulk PBMCs were collected at each blood-draw timepoint. A standard Ficoll-Paque protocol was used to isolate PBMCs from peripheral blood. TriZol was used to extract RNA from bulk PBMCs, from CD4 and CD8 fractions, and from dextramer-positive and dextramer-negative fractions. The source was PBMCs, collected before the yellow fever booster vaccination. This TCR was recovered from a man aged 18 to 30 who received the YFV17D yellow fever vaccine. The chain is made from TRBV12-3 or TRBV12-4 and TRBJ2-5; TRBD2 matches 9 bases in the middle. The bases read TGTGCCAGCAGGGCCGCGGGGGGGGAGACCCAGTACTTC. The translation is CASRAAGGETQYF.